Shown below are 11 T cell receptor beta chains from a single sample sequenced in a study of CD8 T cells in ankylosing spondylitis. No antigen is known for these receptors. TCRdb analysed the 5' RACE reads with MiXCR anew, one entry per CDR3 protein. In the table there are 450,000 or so distinct CDR3 sequences, roughly 25% of which are singletons. Study-level results: Blood from ankylosing spondylitis patients appeared to carry a characteristic roughly 8-variant TCR beta motif.

Sequencing was done on a sample of blood, either unsorted or a sorted T cell fraction (not recorded which). The receptors here all came from a male donor with ankylosing spondylitis.

The J gene is TRBJ2-5, the V gene TRBV7-9, with no clear D. This CDR3 region has 13 residues. The V and J ends lost 1 base and 7 bases respectively, with 10 bases between them. CDR1 and CDR2 (germline): SEHNR, FQNEAQ (reference sequence). The CDR3 DNA sequence: TGTGCCAGCAGCTTAGATTCGTTGTCGACCCAGTACTTC. It yields the protein CASSLDSLSTQYF.

This clonotype was detected a few times. The rearrangement links TRBV28 to TRBJ1-1; D is perhaps TRBD1 (5 bases). Trimming took 7 bases from V and 4 from J, leaving 13 bases between them. There are 13 residues in the CDR3. Germline-derived CDR1 and CDR2 are MDHEN and SYDVKM. CDR3 residues: CASIQRQGTEAFF. Here the CDR3 DNA reads TGTGCCAGCATCCAAAGGCAGGGCACTGAAGCTTTCTTT.

The chain links TRBV5-1 to TRBJ2-4; D remains unclear. The V gene's germline CDR1 is SGHRS and CDR2 YFSETQ. Trimming shortened V by 3 bases and J by 4 bases, and 8 bases separated the two germline ends. This CDR3 contains 13 residues. CDR3 sequence (DNA): TGCGCCAGCAGCTCTGAGCTGAAAAACATTCAGTACTTC. Its protein product is CASSSELKNIQYF.

The chain is built from TRBV5-1 and TRBJ1-6; no clear D gene. The V and J ends lost 0 bases and 6 bases respectively, with 16 bases between them. CDR3 length: 17 residues. Per the germline V gene, CDR1 is SGHRS and CDR2 is YFSETQ. CDR3 DNA sequence: TGCGCCAGCAGCTTGGGGTCGGACGCCTCCATTAATTCACCCCTCCACTTT. It codes for CASSLGSDASINSPLHF. The variable domain in full, completed from reference TRBV5-1 and TRBJ1-6, reads KAGVTQTPRYLIKTRGQQVTLSCSPISGHRSVSWYQQTPGQGLQFLFEYFSETQRNKGNFPGRFSGRQFSNSRSEMNVSTLELGDSALYLCASSLGSDASINSPLHFGNGTRLTVT.

The chain is built from TRBV20-1 and TRBJ2-1, with 7 bases that match TRBD1. V dropped 3 bases and J dropped 2; count of bases not matched to a gene: 7. The germline CDR1 and CDR2 sequences are DFQATT and SNEGSKA (reference sequence). The CDR3 consists of 15 residues. DNA for the CDR3: TGCAGTGCTAGGCCCAGGGGGTCGCCCTACAATGAGCAGTTCTTC. This encodes CSARPRGSPYNEQFF.

This clonotype was seen only a few times. V is TRBV15 and J is TRBJ2-3, with TRBD1 matching over 8 bases. Trimming removed 11 bases from V and 0 bases from J; junction bases left unmatched: 4. In germline, CDR1 is LNHNV, CDR2 YYDKDF (reference sequence). CDR3 length: 13 amino acids. DNA for the CDR3: TGTGCCCTAGGGACAGGAAGCACAGATACGCAGTATTTT. Translation: CALGTGSTDTQYF.

The rearrangement uses TRBV6-1 and TRBJ2-2, with TRBD1 identical over 8 bases. Germline CDR1 and CDR2: MNHNS and SASEGT. The CDR3 contains 15 residues. Germline trimming cut 11 bases from V and 5 bases from J; bases unmatched to any gene: 13. In DNA, the CDR3 is TGTGCCTGCTCCGGGACAGGCCATTATACCGGGGAGCTGTTTTTT. It is translated as CACSGTGHYTGELFF.

This clonotype has only a few counts. The chain employs TRBV12-3 or TRBV12-4 and TRBJ2-7; 7 positions match TRBD1. The CDR3 consists of 14 residues. Trimming removed 5 bases from V and 2 bases from J; junction bases left unmatched: 6. CDR3 loop: CASSAGTEPYEQYV. The CDR3 coding sequence is TGTGCCAGCAGTGCCGGGACAGAGCCCTACGAGCAGTACGTC.

CDR3 sequence reads: CASTGLWVCEQYV. The CDR3 DNA is TGCGCCAGCACCGGTCTCTGGGTCTGCGAGCAGTACGTC. V gene TRBV5-1 combines with J gene TRBJ2-7; D is undetermined. Deletions cut 6 bases from V and 6 bases from J, with 16 bases between. This CDR3 contains 13 residues. Germline loops: CDR1 SGHRS, CDR2 YFSETQ.

This CDR3 is CASSQETSGANVLTF. DNA for the CDR3: TGCGCCAGCAGCCAAGAGACCTCTGGGGCCAACGTCCTGACTTTC. J is TRBJ2-6 and V is TRBV4-1; D remains ambiguous. This CDR3 is 15 amino acids long. The germline V gene encodes CDR1 MGHRA and CDR2 YSYEKL. The V end lost 0 bases, the J end lost 0 bases, and 3 bases lay between the germline ends.

This clonotype was found many times. The V and J genes are TRBV5-5 and TRBJ1-1; 7 positions match TRBD1. CDR1 and CDR2 (germline): SGHKS, YYEKEE (reference sequence). The junction had 6 bases not matched to a gene; V was cut back by 4 bases and J by 0 bases. The CDR3 sequence is 15 residues long. CDR3 bases: TGTGCCAGCAGCCCACGACAGGGAATGAACACTGAAGCTTTCTTT. Its translation: CASSPRQGMNTEAFF.